The source of this T cell receptor beta chain is a study of blood T cell repertoires in COVID-19. Overall study context: Whether acute or convalescent, the COVID-19 samples came from the United States, Italy and Spain.

The CDR3 totals 16 residues. Germline CDR1 is SGDLS and CDR2 is YYNGEE. Trimming cost V 3 bases and J 1 base; bases outside gene matches: 5. The protocol was immunoSEQ multiplex PCR, while the TCRdb copy is restricted to in-frame clones and leaves out a portion. Of 270,000 or so clones listed, roughly 80% were seen once; the top ten hold roughly 3.6%. This clonotype originated in a man aged 45-60 years who had recovered from COVID-19. Sequencing input: PBMCs or T cells enriched from blood (not recorded which). The chain couples TRBV9 to TRBJ2-3; TRBD2 matches at 10 bases. CDR3 amino acids: CASSGSSGSGTDTQYF. As DNA, the CDR3 is TGTGCCAGCAGCGGATCTAGCGGGAGTGGCACAGATACGCAGTATTTT. The complete variable domain, with remaining parts taken from reference TRBV9 and TRBJ2-3, reads DSGVTQTPKHLITATGQRVTLRCSPRSGDLSVYWYQQSLDQGLQFLIQYYNGEERAKGNILERFSAQQFPDLHSELNLSSLELGDSALYFCASSGSSGSGTDTQYFGPGTRLTVL.